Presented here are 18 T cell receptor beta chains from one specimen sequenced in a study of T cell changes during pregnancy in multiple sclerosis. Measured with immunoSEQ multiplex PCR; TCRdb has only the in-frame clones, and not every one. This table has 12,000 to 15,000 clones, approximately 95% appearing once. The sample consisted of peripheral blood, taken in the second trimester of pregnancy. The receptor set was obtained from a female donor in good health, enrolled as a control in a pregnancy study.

This CDR3 is CASSQIDLGLAGGEQFF. The CDR3 DNA follows: TGCGCCAGCAGCCAAATTGACCTTGGACTAGCCGGGGGTGAGCAGTTCTTC. The chain uses TRBV4-1 and TRBJ2-1; 8 bases align to TRBD2. Trimming cost V 2 bases and J 9 bases; bases outside gene matches: 15. The germline V gene has CDR1 MGHRA and CDR2 YSYEKL. The CDR3 is 17 amino acids.

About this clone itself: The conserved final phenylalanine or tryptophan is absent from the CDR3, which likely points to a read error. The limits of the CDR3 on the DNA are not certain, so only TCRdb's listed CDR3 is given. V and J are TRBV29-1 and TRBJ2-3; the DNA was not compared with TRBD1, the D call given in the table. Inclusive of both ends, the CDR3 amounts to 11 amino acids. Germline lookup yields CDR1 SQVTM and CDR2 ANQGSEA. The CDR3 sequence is CSVEDLGHLVL.

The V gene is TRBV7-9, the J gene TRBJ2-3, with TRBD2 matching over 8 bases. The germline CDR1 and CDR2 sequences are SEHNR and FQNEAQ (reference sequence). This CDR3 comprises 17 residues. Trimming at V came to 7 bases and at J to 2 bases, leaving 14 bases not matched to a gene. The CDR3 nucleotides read TGTGCCAGCACCCCCTCGGGGCGGGAGGAACCCACAGATACGCAGTATTTT. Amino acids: CASTPSGREEPTDTQYF.

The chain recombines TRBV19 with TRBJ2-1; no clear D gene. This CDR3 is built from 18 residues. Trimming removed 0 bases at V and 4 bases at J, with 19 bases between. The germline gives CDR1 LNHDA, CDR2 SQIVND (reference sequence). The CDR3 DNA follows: TGTGCCAGTAGTATAGAGGCGACACAACTCTCGGTATACAATGAGCAGTTCTTC. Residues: CASSIEATQLSVYNEQFF.

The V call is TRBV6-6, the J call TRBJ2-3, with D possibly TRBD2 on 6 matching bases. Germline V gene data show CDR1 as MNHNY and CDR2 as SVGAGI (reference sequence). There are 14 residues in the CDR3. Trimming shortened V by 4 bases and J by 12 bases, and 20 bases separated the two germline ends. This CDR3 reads CASSSSLTGTSQYF. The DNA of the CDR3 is TGTGCCAGCAGTTCCTCCCTCACCGGGACTTCCCAGTATTTT.

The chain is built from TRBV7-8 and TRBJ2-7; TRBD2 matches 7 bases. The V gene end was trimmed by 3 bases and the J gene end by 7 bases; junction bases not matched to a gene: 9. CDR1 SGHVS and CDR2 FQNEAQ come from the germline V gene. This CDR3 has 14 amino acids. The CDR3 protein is CASSFFLAAGEQYF. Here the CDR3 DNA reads TGTGCCAGCAGCTTCTTCCTAGCGGCGGGGGAGCAGTACTTC.

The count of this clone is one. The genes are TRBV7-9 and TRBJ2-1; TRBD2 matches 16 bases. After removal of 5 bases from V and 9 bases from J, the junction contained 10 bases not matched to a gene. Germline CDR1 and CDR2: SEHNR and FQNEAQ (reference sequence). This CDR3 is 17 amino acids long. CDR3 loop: CASSGGLAGGPRGEQFF. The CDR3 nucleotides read TGTGCCAGCAGCGGGGGACTAGCGGGAGGGCCCAGGGGTGAGCAGTTCTTC.

The CDR3 region is CASSGAGTGESGELFF. CDR3 nucleotide sequence: TGTGCCAGCAGTGGGGCTGGGACAGGGGAATCCGGGGAGCTGTTTTTT. V and J are TRBV28 and TRBJ2-2; 10 nucleotides agree with TRBD1. The germline gives CDR1 MDHEN, CDR2 SYDVKM. The CDR3 consists of 16 residues. J gave up 6 bases and V 5 bases, and 9 bases lay outside the gene matches.

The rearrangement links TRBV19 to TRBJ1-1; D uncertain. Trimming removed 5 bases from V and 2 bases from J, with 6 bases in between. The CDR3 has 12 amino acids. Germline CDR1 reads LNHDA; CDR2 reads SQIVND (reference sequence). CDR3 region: CASSSPNTEAFF. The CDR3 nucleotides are TGTGCCAGTAGTTCCCCTAACACTGAAGCTTTCTTT.

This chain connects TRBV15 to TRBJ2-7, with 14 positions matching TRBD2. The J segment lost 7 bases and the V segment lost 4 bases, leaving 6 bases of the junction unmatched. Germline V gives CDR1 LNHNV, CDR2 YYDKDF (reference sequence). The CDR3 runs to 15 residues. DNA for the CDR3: TGTGCCACCAGCAAAAGGACTAGCGGGGGGTTTGAGCAGTACTTC. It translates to CATSKRTSGGFEQYF. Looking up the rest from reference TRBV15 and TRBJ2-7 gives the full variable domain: DAMVIQNPRYQVTQFGKPVTLSCSQTLNHNVMYWYQQKSSQAPKLLFHYYDKDFNNEADTPDNFQSRRPNTSFCFLDIRSPGLGDTAMYLCATSKRTSGGFEQYFGPGTRLTVT.

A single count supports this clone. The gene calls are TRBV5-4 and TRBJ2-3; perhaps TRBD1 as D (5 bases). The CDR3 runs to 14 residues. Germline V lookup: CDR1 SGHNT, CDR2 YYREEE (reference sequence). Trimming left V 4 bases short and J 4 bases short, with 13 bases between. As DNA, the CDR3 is TGTGCCAGCAGCCGATCGGACAACCCAGATACGCAGTATTTT. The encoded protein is CASSRSDNPDTQYF.

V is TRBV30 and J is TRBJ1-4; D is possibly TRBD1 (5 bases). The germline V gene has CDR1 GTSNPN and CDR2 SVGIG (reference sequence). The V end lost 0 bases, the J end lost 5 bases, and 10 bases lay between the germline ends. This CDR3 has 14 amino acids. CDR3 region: CAWSVQALNEKLFF. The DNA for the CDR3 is TGTGCCTGGAGTGTACAGGCTCTGAATGAAAAACTGTTTTTT.

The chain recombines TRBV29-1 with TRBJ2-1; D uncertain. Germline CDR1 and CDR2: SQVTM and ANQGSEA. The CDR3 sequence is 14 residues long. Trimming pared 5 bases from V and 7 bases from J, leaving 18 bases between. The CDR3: CSVPTLTGSNEQFF. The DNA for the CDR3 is TGCAGCGTTCCGACTCTCACTGGTAGTAATGAGCAGTTCTTC.

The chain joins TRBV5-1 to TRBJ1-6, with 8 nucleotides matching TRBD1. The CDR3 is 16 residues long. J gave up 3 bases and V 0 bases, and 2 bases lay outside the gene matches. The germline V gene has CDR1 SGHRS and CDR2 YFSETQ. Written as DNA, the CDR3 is TGCGCCAGCAGCTTGGGACAGGGGCTCTATAATTCACCCCTCCACTTT. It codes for CASSLGQGLYNSPLHF.

In nucleotides, the CDR3 is TGTGCCATCAGTTACGGGGTTGAGCAGTTCTTC. It yields the protein CAISYGVEQFF. The chain couples TRBV10-3 to TRBJ2-1; D is perhaps TRBD2 (5 bases). V lost 5 bases and J lost 9, with 8 bases in between. This CDR3 comprises 11 residues. The germline V gene encodes CDR1 ENHRY and CDR2 SYGVKD.

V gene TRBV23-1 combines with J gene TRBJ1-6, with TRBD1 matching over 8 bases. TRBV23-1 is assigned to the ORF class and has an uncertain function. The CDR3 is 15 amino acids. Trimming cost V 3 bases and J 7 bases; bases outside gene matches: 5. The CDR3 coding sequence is TGCGCCAGCAGTCATCGGACAGGGTTAAATTCACCCCTCCACTTT. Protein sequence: CASSHRTGLNSPLHF.

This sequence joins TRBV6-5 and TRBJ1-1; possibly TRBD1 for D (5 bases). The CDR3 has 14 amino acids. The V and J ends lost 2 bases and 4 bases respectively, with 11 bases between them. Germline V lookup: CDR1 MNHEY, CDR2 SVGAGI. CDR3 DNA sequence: TGTGCCAGCAGTTACGCCTTAAGGGGCACTGAAGCTTTCTTT. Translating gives CASSYALRGTEAFF.

CDR3 nucleotide sequence: TGTGCCAGCAGTTGGGCAGTATCCTACAATGAGCAGTTCTTC. The encoded protein is CASSWAVSYNEQFF. This chain connects TRBV27 to TRBJ2-1; D call uncertain. V was pared by 4 bases and J by 1 base, with 8 bases between. This CDR3 is 14 amino acids long. CDR1 MNHEY and CDR2 SMNVEV come from the germline V gene (reference sequence).